The T cell receptor (beta chain) under discussion was sequenced for a study of radiotherapy plus CTLA-4 blockade in lung cancer. The protocol was immunoSEQ multiplex PCR, while the TCRdb copy is restricted to in-frame clones and leaves out a portion. Of tens of thousands of clones in the sample, roughly 70% were seen once. About this clone itself: Antigen specificity is unknown.

Study observations and caveats: How blood T cell clones changed early, along with interferon-beta, reportedly forecast response best. Researchers report tumor-derived TCR clones expanding in blood after radiotherapy plus ipilimumab.

The CDR3 has 19 amino acids. V was shortened by 2 bases and J by 0 bases, with 22 bases between the two germline ends. Per germline, CDR1 SEHNR and CDR2 FQNEAQ (reference sequence). The sequencing here drew on peripheral blood, taken from a patient treated with radiotherapy plus ipilimumab. This chain links TRBV7-9 with TRBJ1-1; tentatively, D is TRBD1 (6 bases). The TCR was taken from a human donor with non-small cell lung cancer whose response to radiotherapy plus ipilimumab could not be evaluated. CDR3 nucleotides: TGTGCCAGCAGCTTACCCTGGTTTCAGGGGCTCGATTTGAACACTGAAGCTTTCTTT. Encoded protein: CASSLPWFQGLDLNTEAFF.